What follows are 8 T cell receptor beta chains derived from one specimen sequenced in a study of human T cells and chemical hapten exposure. TCRdb re-called the RACE reads with MiXCR, one entry per CDR3 protein. In the table there are approximately 82,000 distinct CDR3 sequences, over 9.5% of which are singletons. Described time point: patch test 1, 2 weeks after DPC sensitization. The treatment: therapeutic diphenylcyclopropenone sensitization with weekly scalp DPC. Sequenced here: whole blood, sampled in connection with sensitization to the hapten diphenylcyclopropenone (DPC). The receptor source for this set is a man aged 40-49 years with alopecia areata. Some clones in this sample may be carry-over from other donors' samples.

This clonotype was counted ten times or more. The chain has TRBV19 and TRBJ1-5; 9 nucleotides align to TRBD1. This CDR3 contains 16 residues. J lost 5 bases, V lost 4 bases, and 9 bases had no gene match. Germline V gene sequence: CDR1 LNHDA, CDR2 SQIVND (reference sequence). The CDR3 nucleotides read TGTGCCAGTAGTACCATGACCGGGACAGGGTATCAGCCCCAGCATTTT. This encodes CASSTMTGTGYQPQHF.

This clonotype has at least ten counts. The rearrangement uses TRBV4-2 and TRBJ1-4, with D uncertain. The CDR3 is 15 amino acids. The V gene's germline CDR1 is LGHNA and CDR2 YNFKEQ. With 1 base removed from V and 8 bases from J, the gap between germline ends came to 14 bases. The CDR3 DNA sequence: TGTGCCAGCAGCCAAGTTGAAGAATCTGACGAAAAACTGTTTTTT. Its translation is CASSQVEESDEKLFF.

This clonotype was recorded a few times. This chain links TRBV27 with TRBJ2-7; D call uncertain. Trimming removed 6 bases at V and 2 bases at J, with 11 bases between. This CDR3 is built from 13 residues. In germline, CDR1 is MNHEY, CDR2 SMNVEV (reference sequence). The CDR3 region has the DNA TGTGCCAGCAGCCCCGACGGAACCTACGAGCAGTACGTC. It encodes CASSPDGTYEQYV.

The CDR3 spells CASSPWGRGAGELFF. In DNA, the CDR3 is TGTGCCAGCAGCCCATGGGGGAGGGGCGCCGGGGAGCTGTTTTTT. V is TRBV7-6 and J is TRBJ2-2; TRBD2 matches 7 bases. The CDR3 has 15 amino acids. Germline V gene lookup returns CDR1 SGHVS and CDR2 FNYEAQ. The junction had 9 bases not matched to a gene; V was cut back by 5 bases and J by 6 bases. Variable domain in full (rest from reference TRBV7-6 and TRBJ2-2): GAGVSQSPRYKVTKRGQDVALRCDPISGHVSLYWYRQALGQGPEFLTYFNYEAQQDKSGLPNDRFSAERPEGSISTLTIQRTEQRDSAMYRCASSPWGRGAGELFFGEGSRLTVL.

Many counts were recorded for this clonotype. J is TRBJ2-1 and V is TRBV5-1; possibly TRBD2 for D (5 bases). Trimming pared 2 bases from V and 0 bases from J, leaving 9 bases between. This CDR3 is built from 15 residues. Germline CDR1 reads SGHRS; CDR2 reads YFSETQ. CDR3 nucleotides: TGCGCCAGCAGCTTATCCAGCGGCTCCTACAATGAGCAGTTCTTC. This codes for CASSLSSGSYNEQFF.

This clonotype came up a few times. V gene TRBV29-1 combines with J gene TRBJ2-5; TRBD1 is a possible D gene (5 bases). Trimming cost V 2 bases and J 6 bases, with 16 bases left between them. CDR3 size: 14 residues. The germline V gene encodes CDR1 SQVTM and CDR2 ANQGSEA. The chain's CDR3 is CSVENPQGSQTQYF. The CDR3 nucleotides read TGCAGCGTTGAAAACCCTCAGGGAAGCCAGACCCAGTACTTC.

The chain couples TRBV28 to TRBJ2-5, with a tentative D call TRBD1 (7 bases). This CDR3 comprises 13 residues. Germline-derived CDR1 and CDR2 are MDHEN and SYDVKM. The ends were cut back, 6 bases at V and 3 bases at J, with 11 bases in the middle. CDR3 loop: CASSGGGEETQYF. The CDR3 region has the DNA TGTGCCAGCAGCGGAGGGGGCGAAGAGACCCAGTACTTC.

This chain links TRBV7-6 with TRBJ1-4; D is uncertain. CDR1 and CDR2 (germline): SGHVS, FNYEAQ. V gave up 1 base and J gave up 1 base, with 13 bases separating them. The CDR3 consists of 17 residues. The CDR3, as DNA: TGTGCCAGCAGCTTAGACCCACCGGGTGGAACTAATGAAAAACTGTTTTTT. It specifies CASSLDPPGGTNEKLFF.